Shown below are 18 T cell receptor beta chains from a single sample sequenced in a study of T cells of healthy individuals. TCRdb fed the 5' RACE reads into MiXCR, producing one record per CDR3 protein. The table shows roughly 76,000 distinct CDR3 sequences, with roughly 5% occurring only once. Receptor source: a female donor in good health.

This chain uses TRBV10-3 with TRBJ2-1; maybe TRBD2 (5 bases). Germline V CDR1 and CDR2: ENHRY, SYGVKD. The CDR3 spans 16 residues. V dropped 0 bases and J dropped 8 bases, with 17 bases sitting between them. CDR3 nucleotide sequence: TGTGCCATCAGTGAGTCCAAGGGCCTCCAGCGGCATGAGCAGTTCTTC. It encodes CAISESKGLQRHEQFF.

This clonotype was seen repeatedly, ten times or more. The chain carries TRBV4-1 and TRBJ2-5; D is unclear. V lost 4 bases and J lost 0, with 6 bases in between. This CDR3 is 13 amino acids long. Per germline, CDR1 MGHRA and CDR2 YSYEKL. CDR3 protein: CASSPENQETQYF. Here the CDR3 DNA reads TGCGCCAGCAGCCCCGAGAACCAAGAGACCCAGTACTTC.

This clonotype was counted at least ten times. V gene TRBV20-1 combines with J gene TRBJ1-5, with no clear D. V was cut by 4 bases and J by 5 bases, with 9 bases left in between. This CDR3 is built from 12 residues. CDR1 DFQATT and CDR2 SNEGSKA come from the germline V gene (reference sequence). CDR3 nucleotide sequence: TGCAGTGCTAATTCGGGAGATCAGCCCCAGCATTTT. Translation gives CSANSGDQPQHF.

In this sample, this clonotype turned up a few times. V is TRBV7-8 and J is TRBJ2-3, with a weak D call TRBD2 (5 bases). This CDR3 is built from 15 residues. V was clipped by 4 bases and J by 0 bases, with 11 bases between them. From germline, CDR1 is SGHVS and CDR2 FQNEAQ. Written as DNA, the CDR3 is TGTGCCAGCAGCTCCCATCGGACTAGCACAGATACGCAGTATTTT. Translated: CASSSHRTSTDTQYF.

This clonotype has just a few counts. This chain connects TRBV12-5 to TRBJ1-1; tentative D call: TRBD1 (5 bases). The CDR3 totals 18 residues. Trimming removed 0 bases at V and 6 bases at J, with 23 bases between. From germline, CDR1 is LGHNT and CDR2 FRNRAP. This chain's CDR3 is CASGLVLGRRGSTPEAFF. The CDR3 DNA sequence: TGTGCTAGTGGTTTGGTACTAGGTCGGCGGGGCAGTACTCCTGAAGCTTTCTTT.

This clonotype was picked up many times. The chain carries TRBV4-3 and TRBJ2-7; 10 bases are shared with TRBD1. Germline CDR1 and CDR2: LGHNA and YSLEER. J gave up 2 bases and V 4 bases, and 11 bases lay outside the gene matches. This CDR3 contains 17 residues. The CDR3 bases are TGCGCCAGCAGCCGAGGAGCCCCGGGACAGGGGACCTACGAGCAGTACTTC. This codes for CASSRGAPGQGTYEQYF.

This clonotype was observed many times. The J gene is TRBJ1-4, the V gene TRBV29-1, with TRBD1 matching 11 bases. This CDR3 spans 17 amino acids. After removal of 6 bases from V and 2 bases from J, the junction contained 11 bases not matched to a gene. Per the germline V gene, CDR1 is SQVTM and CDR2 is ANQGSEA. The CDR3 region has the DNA TGCAGCGTAGCGGACAGGGGGCGCGGGGTCACTAATGAAAAACTGTTTTTT. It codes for CSVADRGRGVTNEKLFF.

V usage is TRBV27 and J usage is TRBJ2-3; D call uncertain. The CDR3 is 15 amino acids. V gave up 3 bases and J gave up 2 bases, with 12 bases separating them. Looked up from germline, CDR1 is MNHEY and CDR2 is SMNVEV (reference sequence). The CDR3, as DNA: TGTGCCAGCAGTTTGACGGTTTGGGACACAGATACGCAGTATTTT. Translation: CASSLTVWDTDTQYF.

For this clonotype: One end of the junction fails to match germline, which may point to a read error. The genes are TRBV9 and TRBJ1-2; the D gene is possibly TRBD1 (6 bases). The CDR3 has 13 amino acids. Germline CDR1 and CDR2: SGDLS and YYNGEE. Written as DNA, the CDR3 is TGTACCAGCAGCGTAGATACAGGGAATGGCTACACCTTC. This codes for CTSSVDTGNGYTF.

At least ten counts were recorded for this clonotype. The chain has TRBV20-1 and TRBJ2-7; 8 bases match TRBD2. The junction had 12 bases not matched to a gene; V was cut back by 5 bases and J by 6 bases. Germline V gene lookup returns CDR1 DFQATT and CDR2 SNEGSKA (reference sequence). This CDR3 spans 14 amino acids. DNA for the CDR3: TGCAGTGCTCCACCAGGGACTAGAACGGGCGAGCAGTACTTC. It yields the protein CSAPPGTRTGEQYF.

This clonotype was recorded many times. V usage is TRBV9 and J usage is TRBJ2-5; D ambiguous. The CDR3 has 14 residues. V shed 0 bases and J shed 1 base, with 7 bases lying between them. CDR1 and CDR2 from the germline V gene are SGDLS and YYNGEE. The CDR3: CASSVGTAQETQYF. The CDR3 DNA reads TGTGCCAGCAGCGTAGGCACGGCCCAAGAGACCCAGTACTTC. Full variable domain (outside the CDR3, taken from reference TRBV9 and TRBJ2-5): DSGVTQTPKHLITATGQRVTLRCSPRSGDLSVYWYQQSLDQGLQFLIQYYNGEERAKGNILERFSAQQFPDLHSELNLSSLELGDSALYFCASSVGTAQETQYFGPGTRLLVL.

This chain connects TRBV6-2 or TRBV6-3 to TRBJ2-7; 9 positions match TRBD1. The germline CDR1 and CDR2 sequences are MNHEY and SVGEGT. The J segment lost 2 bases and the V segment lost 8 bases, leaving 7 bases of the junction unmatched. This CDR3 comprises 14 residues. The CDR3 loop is CASLPDRGPYEQYF. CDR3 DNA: TGTGCCAGCCTACCGGACAGGGGCCCCTACGAGCAGTACTTC.

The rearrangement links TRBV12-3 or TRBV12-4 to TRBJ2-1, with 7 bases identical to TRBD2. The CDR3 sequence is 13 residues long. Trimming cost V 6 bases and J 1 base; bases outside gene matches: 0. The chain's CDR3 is CASRGGSYNEQFF. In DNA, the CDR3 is TGTGCCAGCAGGGGGGGGTCCTACAATGAGCAGTTCTTC.

CDR3 nucleotides: TGCGCCAGCAGCCAAGGGGGAGGGGGGAGAAACTATGGCTACACCTTC. It specifies CASSQGGGGRNYGYTF. The gene calls are TRBV4-1 and TRBJ1-2; tentative D call: TRBD1 (6 bases). Looked up from germline, CDR1 is MGHRA and CDR2 is YSYEKL. There are 16 residues in the CDR3. The V gene lost 1 base and the J gene lost 2 bases, with 14 bases spanning the gap.

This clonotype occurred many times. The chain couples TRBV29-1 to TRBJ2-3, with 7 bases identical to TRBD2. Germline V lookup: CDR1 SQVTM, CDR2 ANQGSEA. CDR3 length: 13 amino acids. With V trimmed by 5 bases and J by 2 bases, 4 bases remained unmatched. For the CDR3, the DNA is TGCAGCGTTAAAAGCGGGGACACAGATACGCAGTATTTT. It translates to CSVKSGDTDTQYF.

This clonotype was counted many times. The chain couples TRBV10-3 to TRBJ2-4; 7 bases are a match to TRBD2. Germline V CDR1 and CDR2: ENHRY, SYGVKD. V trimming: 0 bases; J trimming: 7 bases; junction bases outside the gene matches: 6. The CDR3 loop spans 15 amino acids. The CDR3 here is CAISESAGEENIQYF. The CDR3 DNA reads TGTGCCATCAGTGAGTCGGCGGGAGAGGAGAACATTCAGTACTTC.

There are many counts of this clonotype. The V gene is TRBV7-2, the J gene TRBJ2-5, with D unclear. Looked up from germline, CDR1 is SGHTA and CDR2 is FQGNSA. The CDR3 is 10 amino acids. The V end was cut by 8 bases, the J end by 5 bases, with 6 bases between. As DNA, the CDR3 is TGTGCCAGCCTTGGGGAGACCCAGTACTTC. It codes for CASLGETQYF.

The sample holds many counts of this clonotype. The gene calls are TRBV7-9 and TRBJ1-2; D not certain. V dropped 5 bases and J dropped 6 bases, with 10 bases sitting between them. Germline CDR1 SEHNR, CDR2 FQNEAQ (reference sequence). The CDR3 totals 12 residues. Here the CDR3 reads CASSLLTDGYTF. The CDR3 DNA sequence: TGTGCCAGCAGCCTTTTAACGGATGGCTACACCTTC. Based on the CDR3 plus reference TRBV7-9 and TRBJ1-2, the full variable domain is DTGVSQNPRHKITKRGQNVTFRCDPISEHNRLYWYRQTLGQGPEFLTYFQNEAQLEKSRLLSDRFSAERPKGSFSTLEIQRTEQGDSAMYLCASSLLTDGYTFGSGTRLTVV.